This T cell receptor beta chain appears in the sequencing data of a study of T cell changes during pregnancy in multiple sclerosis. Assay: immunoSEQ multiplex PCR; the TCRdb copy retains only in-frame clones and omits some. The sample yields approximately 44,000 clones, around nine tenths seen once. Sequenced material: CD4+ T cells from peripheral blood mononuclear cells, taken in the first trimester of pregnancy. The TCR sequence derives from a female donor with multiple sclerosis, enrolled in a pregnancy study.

CDR3: CASTPGMGTEAFF. Written as DNA, the CDR3 is TGTGCCAGTACCCCAGGGATGGGCACTGAAGCTTTCTTT. The chain joins TRBV19 to TRBJ1-1, with D maybe TRBD1 (5 bases). V was trimmed by 7 bases and J by 4 bases, leaving 13 bases between them. The CDR3 has 13 residues. Looked up from germline, CDR1 is LNHDA and CDR2 is SQIVND (reference sequence).